Each of the 32 T cell receptor beta chains below was sequenced from the same sample in a study of graft-versus-host responses after intestinal transplantation. Method: immunoSEQ multiplex PCR; TCRdb's copy keeps in-frame clones and lacks some. The sample has tens of thousands of clones; roughly nine tenths are singletons. No antigens are known for them. This specimen was unstimulated CD4+ T cells sorted from spleen or lymph node cells, taken before intestinal transplant. Source of these receptors: a human donor who received an intestinal transplant.

The V gene is TRBV10-1, the J gene TRBJ2-3; D may be TRBD2 (7 bases). The CDR3 runs to 14 residues. Germline CDR1 and CDR2: WNHNN and SYGVQD (reference sequence). V was trimmed by 2 bases and J by 8 bases, leaving 14 bases between them. The CDR3 reads CASSELQGGGTQYF. CDR3 nucleotide sequence: TGCGCCAGCAGTGAGCTACAGGGAGGGGGTACGCAGTATTTT.

The rearrangement links TRBV6-1 to TRBJ2-1, with TRBD2 matching 7 bases. CDR3 size: 15 residues. Germline V gene data show CDR1 as MNHNS and CDR2 as SASEGT. Trimming cost V 3 bases and J 4 bases; bases outside gene matches: 6. The CDR3, as DNA: TGTGCCAGCAGTGACCCGGGGGGTAGATACAATGAGCAGTTCTTC. Protein sequence: CASSDPGGRYNEQFF.

The chain has TRBV7-9 and TRBJ1-2, with D perhaps TRBD1 (6 bases). Looked up from germline, CDR1 is SEHNR and CDR2 is FQNEAQ (reference sequence). Trimming removed 5 bases from V and 6 bases from J, with 10 bases in between. This CDR3 region has 12 residues. The CDR3 nucleotides read TGTGCCAGCAGCGACCGGACAGATGGCTACACCTTC. Translation: CASSDRTDGYTF.

This clone was counted between two and nine times. J is TRBJ1-2 and V is TRBV5-1; D call uncertain. The CDR3 is 15 amino acids. Germline V gives CDR1 SGHRS, CDR2 YFSETQ. V was cut by 1 base and J by 4 bases, with 14 bases left in between. The CDR3 is CASSLPAAGSYGYTF. CDR3 nucleotides: TGCGCCAGCAGCTTGCCGGCCGCGGGGAGCTATGGCTACACCTTC.

A single count supports this clone. CDR3 loop: CASSFGGDSHGNIQYF. The DNA for the CDR3 is TGTGCCAGCAGCTTCGGCGGGGATAGCCACGGAAACATTCAGTACTTC. This chain joins TRBV5-4 and TRBJ2-4, with D tentatively TRBD2 (6 bases). Trimming removed 2 bases from V and 6 bases from J, with 18 bases in between. CDR1 and CDR2 (germline): SGHNT, YYREEE (reference sequence). The CDR3 is made up of 16 amino acids.

This clone was picked up a small number of times. This chain connects TRBV5-1 to TRBJ2-7; no firm D call. Trimming removed 0 bases from V and 0 bases from J, with 7 bases in between. CDR1 SGHRS and CDR2 YFSETQ come from the germline V gene. CDR3 length equals 14 residues. CDR3 amino acids: CASSLGPGSYEQYF. In nucleotides, the CDR3 is TGCGCCAGCAGCTTGGGACCGGGCTCCTACGAGCAGTACTTC.

The chain joins TRBV4-1 to TRBJ2-7; D may be TRBD1 (6 bases). This CDR3 region has 17 residues. V gave up 1 base and J gave up 6 bases, with 22 bases separating them. The germline gives CDR1 MGHRA, CDR2 YSYEKL. CDR3 coding DNA: TGCGCCAGCAGCCAAGTTGTTCCGGATGCAGGGGTCGCCGAGCAGTACTTC. Its protein product is CASSQVVPDAGVAEQYF.

The chain has TRBV15 and TRBJ2-7; 9 nucleotides match TRBD1. Germline CDR1 and CDR2: LNHNV and YYDKDF (reference sequence). V was clipped by 3 bases and J by 2 bases; unmatched bases: 8. This CDR3 has 16 residues. The CDR3 region has the DNA TGTGCCACCAGCAGTAGCCTCCGGGACAGGGCCTACGAGCAGTACTTC. Translated: CATSSSLRDRAYEQYF.

The CDR3 region has the DNA TGTGCCAGTAGTATAGGGGGGGGCTACGGCTACACCTTC. This codes for CASSIGGGYGYTF. The chain uses TRBV19 and TRBJ1-2, with a tentative D call TRBD1 (6 bases). The length of the CDR3 is 13 residues. The V and J ends lost 1 base and 8 bases respectively, with 11 bases between them. CDR1 and CDR2 from the germline V gene are LNHDA and SQIVND (reference sequence).

This clone was recorded once. The chain couples TRBV20-1 to TRBJ1-4, with D possibly being TRBD1 (5 bases). The CDR3 loop spans 11 amino acids. Trimming removed 3 bases from V and 13 bases from J, with 12 bases in between. CDR1 and CDR2 (germline): DFQATT, SNEGSKA (reference sequence). The CDR3 DNA is TGCAGTGCTAGGGGGACTGGCCGACTGTTTTTT. Its protein is CSARGTGRLFF.

V is TRBV14 and J is TRBJ2-7; possibly TRBD2 for D (7 bases). Deletions cut 1 base from V and 2 bases from J, with 9 bases between. Germline V gene data show CDR1 as SGHDN and CDR2 as FVKESK. This CDR3 spans 14 amino acids. As DNA, the CDR3 is TGTGCCAGCAGCCAAGGGGGGGGGCCCTACGAGCAGTACTTC. Protein: CASSQGGGPYEQYF.

The chain uses TRBV5-6 and TRBJ2-7; 7 bases agree with TRBD1. V lost 7 bases and J lost 5; bases outside the gene matches: 12. Germline V lookup: CDR1 SGHDT, CDR2 YYEEEE. This CDR3 has 14 amino acids. The CDR3 loop reads CASQRDRVVHEQYF. The CDR3 coding sequence is TGTGCCAGCCAACGAGACAGGGTGGTCCACGAGCAGTACTTC.

The rearrangement joins TRBV18 to TRBJ1-1; 8 nucleotides match TRBD1. In germline, CDR1 is KGHSH, CDR2 LQKENI. This CDR3 spans 15 amino acids. Losses at the gene ends were 7 bases for V and 6 bases for J; bases not matched to a gene: 13. The CDR3 reads CASLRGQGASAEAFF. The CDR3 DNA follows: TGTGCCAGCTTGAGGGGGCAGGGGGCGAGCGCTGAAGCTTTCTTT. Together with reference TRBV18 and TRBJ1-1, the CDR3 gives the full variable domain: NAGVMQNPRHLVRRRGQEARLRCSPMKGHSHVYWYRQLPEEGLKFMVYLQKENIIDESGMPKERFSAEFPKEGPSILRIQQVVRGDSAAYFCASLRGQGASAEAFFGQGTRLTVV.

This rearrangement joins TRBV9 to TRBJ2-6, with D maybe TRBD2 (6 bases). Germline V gene lookup returns CDR1 SGDLS and CDR2 YYNGEE. The CDR3 consists of 15 residues. V was shortened by 3 bases and J by 3 bases, with 10 bases between the two germline ends. CDR3 protein: CASSGPGSGANVLTF. DNA of the CDR3: TGTGCCAGCAGCGGACCCGGGAGTGGGGCCAACGTCCTGACTTTC.

The chain recombines TRBV11-1 with TRBJ1-1; the D is unclear. Trimming shortened V by 2 bases and J by 1 base, and 5 bases separated the two germline ends. This CDR3 comprises 13 residues. Germline V gives CDR1 SGHAT, CDR2 FQDESV (reference sequence). The CDR3 nucleotides are TGTGCCAGCAGCTTACGCGGGAACACTGAAGCTTTCTTT. This sequence encodes CASSLRGNTEAFF. Full variable domain (remainder filled in from reference TRBV11-1 and TRBJ1-1): EAEVAQSPRYKITEKSQAVAFWCDPISGHATLYWYRQILGQGPELLVQFQDESVVDDSQLPKDRFSAERLKGVDSTLKIQPAELGDSAMYLCASSLRGNTEAFFGQGTRLTVV.

This clone appeared once. The V call is TRBV5-1, the J call TRBJ2-2; D may be TRBD2 (6 bases). Germline lookup yields CDR1 SGHRS and CDR2 YFSETQ. Trimming stripped 6 bases from V and 3 bases from J, with 18 bases between. This CDR3 is built from 16 residues. The CDR3 region has the DNA TGCGCCAGCACCCCGGGGGTAATCGGGTACACCGGGGAGCTGTTTTTT. Its translation is CASTPGVIGYTGELFF. Full variable domain (outside the CDR3, taken from reference TRBV5-1 and TRBJ2-2): KAGVTQTPRYLIKTRGQQVTLSCSPISGHRSVSWYQQTPGQGLQFLFEYFSETQRNKGNFPGRFSGRQFSNSRSEMNVSTLELGDSALYLCASTPGVIGYTGELFFGEGSRLTVL.

There are a few counts of this clone. The chain employs TRBV5-1 and TRBJ2-1, with TRBD2 matching over 9 bases. This CDR3 is 14 amino acids long. The V gene end was trimmed by 10 bases and the J gene end by 0 bases; junction bases not matched to a gene: 5. The V gene's germline CDR1 is SGHRS and CDR2 YFSETQ. The DNA of the CDR3 is TGCGCCGCTTCTAGCGGGGACTCCTACAATGAGCAGTTCTTC. Translated: CAASSGDSYNEQFF.

In this sample, this clone turned up once. The CDR3 nucleotides are TGTGCCAGTACCCCTTCGGGGGTTTCGAACACTGAAGCTTTCTTT. Translating gives CASTPSGVSNTEAFF. The chain has TRBV19 and TRBJ1-1, with a tentative D call TRBD1 (5 bases). The germline gives CDR1 LNHDA, CDR2 SQIVND (reference sequence). V dropped 7 bases and J dropped 1 base, with 16 bases sitting between them. The CDR3 has 15 residues.

V gene TRBV11-1 combines with J gene TRBJ2-7, with a tentative D call TRBD1 (5 bases). Trimming took 2 bases from V and 3 from J, leaving 14 bases between them. The CDR3 is 15 amino acids. The germline gives CDR1 SGHAT, CDR2 FQDESV (reference sequence). The CDR3 bases are TGTGCCAGCAGCTTACGTGGGGTTAGGGGCTACGAGCAGTACTTC. Translated, it gives CASSLRGVRGYEQYF.

The chain links TRBV11-2 to TRBJ1-2; the D is unclear. This CDR3 region has 10 residues. V lost 2 bases, J lost 8 bases, and 3 bases lay in between. From germline, CDR1 is SGHAT and CDR2 FQNNGV. The CDR3 sequence: CASSLQGYTF. The DNA of the CDR3 is TGTGCCAGCAGCTTACAAGGCTACACCTTC.

This clone was counted between two and nine times. The chain links TRBV5-6 to TRBJ2-7; D might be TRBD2 (5 bases). The CDR3 runs to 14 residues. V gave up 2 bases and J gave up 0 bases, with 9 bases separating them. Germline-derived CDR1 and CDR2 are SGHDT and YYEEEE. The DNA of the CDR3 is TGTGCCAGCAGCTTTGGACTGAACTCCTACGAGCAGTACTTC. It translates to CASSFGLNSYEQYF.

The V and J genes are TRBV27 and TRBJ1-1, with TRBD1 identical over 7 bases. There are 14 residues in the CDR3. Germline V gene lookup returns CDR1 MNHEY and CDR2 SMNVEV (reference sequence). V was clipped by 6 bases and J by 0 bases; unmatched bases: 4. The CDR3 here is CASRQGPMNTEAFF. The DNA of the CDR3 is TGTGCCAGCAGACAGGGGCCAATGAACACTGAAGCTTTCTTT.

The V gene is TRBV5-5, the J gene TRBJ2-1; D perhaps matches TRBD2 (5 bases). Looked up from germline, CDR1 is SGHKS and CDR2 is YYEKEE (reference sequence). V lost 2 bases to trimming and J lost 2 bases, with 8 bases between them. The CDR3 consists of 14 residues. This CDR3 is CASSFSGTYNEQFF. CDR3 DNA: TGTGCCAGCAGCTTTTCCGGGACCTACAATGAGCAGTTCTTC.

The V call is TRBV7-3, the J call TRBJ2-3; 7 bases align to TRBD2. CDR3 length equals 13 residues. The germline gives CDR1 SGHTA, CDR2 FQGTGA. The V gene end was trimmed by 5 bases and the J gene end by 6 bases; junction bases not matched to a gene: 5. The CDR3 region has the DNA TGTGCCAGCAGCCCCGGACTAGTGGATACGCAGTATTTT. Translated, it gives CASSPGLVDTQYF.

The chain has TRBV7-9 and TRBJ2-5; a weak D match, TRBD2 (5 bases). Germline V gives CDR1 SEHNR, CDR2 FQNEAQ (reference sequence). The CDR3 is 13 amino acids. V gave up 5 bases and J gave up 5 bases, with 12 bases separating them. CDR3 sequence: CASSAQSGETQYF. The CDR3 region has the DNA TGTGCCAGCAGCGCCCAGTCGGGGGAGACCCAGTACTTC.

The V and J genes are TRBV5-1 and TRBJ1-1, with a weak D call TRBD1 (5 bases). The V gene lost 4 bases and the J gene lost 1 base, with 11 bases spanning the gap. There are 14 residues in the CDR3. Germline V gene data show CDR1 as SGHRS and CDR2 as YFSETQ. CDR3 nucleotide sequence: TGCGCCAGCAGCCAAGACAGTGGGAACACTGAAGCTTTCTTT. Its protein is CASSQDSGNTEAFF.

CDR3 nucleotide sequence: TGCAGCGTTCTCCCGGGGGGGCCCGTCTACGAGCAGTACTTC. Translation: CSVLPGGPVYEQYF. The V call is TRBV29-1, the J call TRBJ2-7; 8 bases match TRBD2. The germline V gene has CDR1 SQVTM and CDR2 ANQGSEA. Unmatched junction bases numbered 9, after V lost 5 bases and J lost 3 bases. This CDR3 is 14 amino acids long.

The chain uses TRBV7-9 and TRBJ1-2; 7 nucleotides agree with TRBD1. The CDR3 runs to 16 residues. CDR1 and CDR2 from the germline V gene are SEHNR and FQNEAQ (reference sequence). Losses at the gene ends were 2 bases for V and 7 bases for J; bases not matched to a gene: 13. CDR3 DNA sequence: TGTGCCAGCAGCTTAACCCGACAGGGAGGATTGGGTGGCTACACCTTC. This sequence encodes CASSLTRQGGLGGYTF.

The CDR3 DNA reads as TGCAGTGCTAGACAGGGTGAAAAACTGTTTTTT. Translated: CSARQGEKLFF. This chain connects TRBV20-1 to TRBJ1-4; perhaps TRBD1 as D (5 bases). Germline loops: CDR1 DFQATT, CDR2 SNEGSKA (reference sequence). V was cut by 2 bases and J by 7 bases, with 5 bases left in between. The CDR3 runs 11 residues.

The J gene is TRBJ1-6, the V gene TRBV5-4, with 7 bases aligning to TRBD1. Germline trimming cut 4 bases from V and 7 bases from J; bases unmatched to any gene: 8. CDR1 and CDR2 from the germline V gene are SGHNT and YYREEE (reference sequence). CDR3 length: 15 residues. This CDR3 is CASSPGQVTNSPLHF. CDR3 sequence (DNA): TGTGCCAGCAGCCCCGGACAGGTGACAAATTCACCCCTCCACTTT.

V is TRBV29-1 and J is TRBJ2-7; 12 nucleotides align to TRBD1. This CDR3 spans 15 amino acids. J was trimmed by 5 bases and V by 7 bases; bases with no gene match: 12. Germline lookup yields CDR1 SQVTM and CDR2 ANQGSEA. This CDR3 is CSATSGTGGVHEQYF. Written as DNA, the CDR3 is TGCAGCGCCACGAGTGGGACAGGGGGCGTCCACGAGCAGTACTTC.

The CDR3 region has the DNA TGTGCCAGCAGCGAGCACCTTTCTCGCTGGGGCCAGGGGGCCACCGGGGAGCTGTTTTTT. Translated, it gives CASSEHLSRWGQGATGELFF. The chain has TRBV7-3 and TRBJ2-2; the match to TRBD1 covers 8 bases. Losses at the gene ends were 5 bases for V and 4 bases for J; bases not matched to a gene: 21. Germline V gene lookup returns CDR1 SGHTA and CDR2 FQGTGA. This CDR3 comprises 20 residues.